This T cell receptor beta chain was identified in a study of cytomegalovirus exposure and HLA in healthy donors. The CDR3 runs to 15 residues. V lost 0 bases and J lost 5, with 11 bases in between. Germline CDR1 SGHVS, CDR2 FQNEAQ. Generated by immunoSEQ multiplex PCR, the TCRdb table keeps only in-frame clones and is missing some. This repertoire shows about 120,000 clones, around 89% found once; its top ten account for over 1.3%. Study-wide results and caveats: Overall, approximately 150 TCR beta chains were annotated as cytomegalovirus-associated. Specific recognition of CMV antigens was confirmed in vitro for three chains (all CMV-associated). The classifier, whose performance was assessed in both the original and validation cohorts, reportedly diagnosed cytomegalovirus status with high specificity and sensitivity.

With respect to this clone: No antigen is known for it.

The chain recombines TRBV7-8 with TRBJ2-1, with D possibly TRBD1 on 5 matching bases. Sequencing was carried out using PBMCs. This receptor was identified in a woman in her 30s in good health and CMV-seropositive. The DNA for the CDR3 is TGTGCCAGCAGCTTAGCGGGGCACGAGAACAATGAGCAGTTCTTC. Residues: CASSLAGHENNEQFF.